These 25 T cell receptor beta chains were sequenced from one sample in a study of cytomegalovirus exposure and HLA in healthy donors (dated by TCRdb to 2017 to 2019). Library generation was performed with the immunoSEQ multiplex PCR assay. TCRdb obtained this table from immuneACCESS and retained in-frame rearrangements with V and J assigned. These tables miss some clones; where compared with another copy, unresolved V genes account for less than half of the shortfall, and the remainder is unexplained. In this sample the table shows about 160,000 clones, 80% to 90% of which occur a single time. 5.7% of the sample is held by the ten biggest clonotypes. Specimen: PBMCs. The receptor set was obtained from a woman in her twenties or thirties in good health and CMV-seronegative.

The chain employs TRBV2 and TRBJ2-2; perhaps TRBD1 as D (6 bases). Germline CDR1 reads SNHLY; CDR2 reads FYNNEI. This CDR3 comprises 15 residues. V was trimmed by 4 bases and J by 4 bases, leaving 13 bases between them. The CDR3 spells CASSGTARVTGELFF. Written as DNA, the CDR3 is TGTGCCAGCAGTGGGACAGCAAGGGTCACCGGGGAGCTGTTTTTT. The complete variable domain, with remaining parts taken from reference TRBV2 and TRBJ2-2, reads EPEVTQTPSHQVTQMGQEVILRCVPISNHLYFYWYRQILGQKVEFLVSFYNNEISEKSEIFDDQFSVERPDGSNFTLKIRSTKLEDSAMYFCASSGTARVTGELFFGEGSRLTVL.

This chain links TRBV2 with TRBJ2-3; 11 nucleotides match TRBD2. Germline CDR1 and CDR2: SNHLY and FYNNEI. This CDR3 comprises 14 residues. V lost 6 bases to trimming and J lost 7 bases; unmatched junction nucleotides: 6. The CDR3 loop reads CASRASGGPNTQYF. The CDR3 DNA reads TGTGCCAGCAGAGCTAGCGGGGGGCCGAATACGCAGTATTTT.

DNA for the CDR3: TGTGCCAGCAGCTTGTGGACTAGCGGGGGCTACGAGCAGTACTTC. This translates into CASSLWTSGGYEQYF. The V gene is TRBV7-2, the J gene TRBJ2-7, with 13 bases fitting TRBD2. J lost 3 bases, V lost 3 bases, and 2 bases had no gene match. The germline V gene has CDR1 SGHTA and CDR2 FQGNSA. This CDR3 comprises 15 residues. Complete variable domain (other parts from reference TRBV7-2 and TRBJ2-7): GAGVSQSPSNKVTEKGKDVELRCDPISGHTALYWYRQSLGQGLEFLIYFQGNSAPDKSGLPSDRFSAERTGGSVSTLTIQRTQQEDSAVYLCASSLWTSGGYEQYFGPGTRLTVT.

V gene TRBV19 combines with J gene TRBJ1-2; a weak D match, TRBD1 (6 bases). The CDR3 is 18 amino acids. From germline, CDR1 is LNHDA and CDR2 SQIVND (reference sequence). V was pared by 5 bases and J by 2 bases, with 24 bases between. CDR3 protein: CASSPLRTATSANYGYTF. In DNA, the CDR3 is TGTGCCAGTAGTCCCTTACGGACAGCCACCTCAGCAAACTATGGCTACACCTTC.

The rearrangement joins TRBV27 to TRBJ2-5; TRBD2 might be the D (7 bases). Germline lookup yields CDR1 MNHEY and CDR2 SMNVEV (reference sequence). Deletions cut 6 bases from V and 1 base from J, with 15 bases between. This CDR3 has 15 amino acids. The CDR3 sequence: CASRRSAGAQETQYF. The DNA of the CDR3 is TGTGCCAGCAGACGGAGTGCGGGGGCCCAAGAGACCCAGTACTTC.

V and J are TRBV19 and TRBJ2-7; tentative D call: TRBD1 (6 bases). Per germline, CDR1 LNHDA and CDR2 SQIVND (reference sequence). V was clipped by 5 bases and J by 6 bases, with 14 bases between them. The CDR3 runs to 13 residues. The CDR3 protein is CASSAGTGSEQYF. CDR3 coding DNA: TGTGCCAGTAGTGCAGGAACAGGGAGCGAGCAGTACTTC. Supplemented by reference TRBV19 and TRBJ2-7, the full variable domain reads DGGITQSPKYLFRKEGQNVTLSCEQNLNHDAMYWYRQDPGQGLRLIYYSQIVNDFQKGDIAEGYSVSREKKESFPLTVTSAQKNPTAFYLCASSAGTGSEQYFGPGTRLTVT.

This rearrangement joins TRBV5-1 to TRBJ1-3; no firm D call. V lost 0 bases and J lost 0, with 10 bases in between. The CDR3 is 16 amino acids. Germline values: CDR1 SGHRS, CDR2 YFSETQ. In DNA, the CDR3 is TGCGCCAGCAGCTTGGGGCAGACGAACTCTGGAAACACCATATATTTT. Translating it yields CASSLGQTNSGNTIYF.

The chain is built from TRBV4-3 and TRBJ1-1; D gene uncertain. The V and J ends lost 0 bases and 11 bases respectively, with 16 bases between them. The length of the CDR3 is 14 residues. Germline CDR1 LGHNA, CDR2 YSLEER. CDR3 residues: CASSQDTESLQAFF. The DNA of the CDR3 is TGCGCCAGCAGCCAAGACACAGAGTCCCTGCAGGCTTTCTTT.

The chain joins TRBV7-9 to TRBJ2-7; the D gene is possibly TRBD2 (5 bases). V was shortened by 0 bases and J by 3 bases, with 12 bases between the two germline ends. CDR3 length equals 15 residues. CDR1 and CDR2 (germline): SEHNR, FQNEAQ (reference sequence). CDR3 sequence reads: CASSLAGPRGYEQYF. DNA for the CDR3: TGTGCCAGCAGCTTAGCCGGACCCCGGGGCTACGAGCAGTACTTC.

This clone appeared a few times. The rearrangement joins TRBV5-5 to TRBJ2-7; tentative D call: TRBD2 (5 bases). V lost 1 base to trimming and J lost 2 bases, with 13 bases between them. In germline, CDR1 is SGHKS, CDR2 YYEKEE (reference sequence). CDR3 size: 15 residues. The DNA for the CDR3 is TGTGCCAGCAGCTTGTCAACGGGGTTTACCTACGAGCAGTACTTC. Encoded protein: CASSLSTGFTYEQYF. Variable domain in full (rest from reference TRBV5-5 and TRBJ2-7): DAGVTQSPTHLIKTRGQQVTLRCSPISGHKSVSWYQQVLGQGPQFIFQYYEKEERGRGNFPDRFSARQFPNYSSELNVNALLLGDSALYLCASSLSTGFTYEQYFGPGTRLTVT.

The chain links TRBV2 to TRBJ1-2; no firm D call. The CDR3 spans 16 residues. The germline V and J ends were trimmed by 2 bases and 6 bases, with 19 bases remaining between them. Germline CDR1 reads SNHLY; CDR2 reads FYNNEI. The CDR3: CASSEIETATGDGYTF. In DNA, the CDR3 is TGTGCCAGCAGTGAAATTGAAACGGCAACTGGCGATGGCTACACCTTC.

The chain uses TRBV5-1 and TRBJ1-2, with 9 bases that match TRBD1. Germline values: CDR1 SGHRS, CDR2 YFSETQ. Unmatched junction bases numbered 2, after V lost 3 bases and J lost 8 bases. The CDR3 spans 12 residues. This chain's CDR3 is CASSWTGEGYTF. The DNA for the CDR3 is TGCGCCAGCAGCTGGACAGGGGAGGGCTACACCTTC.

The chain links TRBV6-5 to TRBJ1-6; the D is unclear. Germline V CDR1 and CDR2: MNHEY, SVGAGI. The V end was cut by 5 bases, the J end by 7 bases, with 12 bases between. CDR3 length: 14 residues. The CDR3 DNA reads as TGTGCCAGCAGTCCCGGACTGGAAAATTCACCCCTCCACTTT. Its translation is CASSPGLENSPLHF.

CDR3 region: CASSAQKGEGAAYNEQFF. As DNA, the CDR3 is TGTGCCAGCAGCGCCCAGAAGGGCGAGGGGGCAGCGTACAATGAGCAGTTCTTC. This sequence joins TRBV9 and TRBJ2-1; 7 bases line up with TRBD1. The germline V gene has CDR1 SGDLS and CDR2 YYNGEE. The CDR3 length is 18 residues. J was trimmed by 4 bases and V by 3 bases; bases with no gene match: 16.

The chain employs TRBV7-2 and TRBJ1-1; a possible D gene is TRBD1 (6 bases). This CDR3 is built from 13 residues. Germline V gives CDR1 SGHTA, CDR2 FQGNSA. Trimming took 5 bases from V and 8 from J, leaving 15 bases between them. The CDR3 loop is CASSPLYGTEAFF. Here the CDR3 DNA reads TGTGCCAGCAGCCCACTTTACGGGACAGAAGCTTTCTTT.

V is TRBV9 and J is TRBJ2-7; D perhaps matches TRBD1 (6 bases). Trimming left V 0 bases short and J 6 bases short, with 13 bases between. CDR1 is SGDLS and CDR2 is YYNGEE in the germline V gene. The CDR3 contains 14 residues. Written as DNA, the CDR3 is TGTGCCAGCAGCGTAGATAACAGGGTATCCGAGCAGTACTTC. Protein sequence: CASSVDNRVSEQYF.

CDR3 in amino acids: CASSQDSLFFPQHF. CDR3 coding DNA: TGCGCCAGCAGCCAAGATTCCCTCTTTTTCCCCCAGCATTTT. The rearrangement joins TRBV4-3 to TRBJ1-5; D unresolved. Between the trimmed V and J ends, which lost 0 bases and 10 bases, there was a span of 13 bases. There are 14 residues in the CDR3. Germline V CDR1 and CDR2: LGHNA, YSLEER.

The V and J genes are TRBV21-1 and TRBJ1-5; TRBD1 is the table's D call and was not checked against the DNA. TRBV21-1 is assigned pseudogene status. There are 13 residues in the CDR3. The CDR3 DNA is TGTGCCAGCAGCAAAGACAACAATCAGCCCCAGCATTTT. It yields the protein CASSKDNNQPQHF.

The rearrangement uses TRBV5-6 and TRBJ2-5, with D possibly TRBD1 on 6 matching bases. The germline V and J ends were trimmed by 4 bases and 5 bases, with 12 bases remaining between them. The length of the CDR3 is 13 residues. Germline V CDR1 and CDR2: SGHDT, YYEEEE. The CDR3 reads CASSLIDRETQYF. CDR3 coding DNA: TGTGCCAGCAGCCTAATTGACAGGGAGACCCAGTACTTC.

This clone was counted a few times. The V call is TRBV10-3, the J call TRBJ2-7; no clear D gene. V gave up 10 bases and J gave up 7 bases, with 14 bases separating them. Germline V gene data show CDR1 as ENHRY and CDR2 as SYGVKD. The CDR3 has 11 residues. CDR3 DNA: TGTGCCACCGGTCGGGTGGGGGAGCAGTACTTC. Translating it yields CATGRVGEQYF.

The rearrangement links TRBV12-2 to TRBJ2-3; TRBD1 is the table's D call and was not checked against the DNA. TRBV12-2 is a pseudogene locus. The CDR3 sequence is 18 residues long. The DNA for the CDR3 is TGTGCAAGTCGCTGTTCCGGGACAGGGAGTAGGGCGGGTGATACGCAGTATTTT. The encoded protein is CASRCSGTGSRAGDTQYF.

The chain employs TRBV7-9 and TRBJ2-6, with a possible D match to TRBD2 (6 bases). V was cut by 6 bases and J by 13 bases, with 10 bases left in between. The CDR3 length is 11 residues. Germline V gene lookup returns CDR1 SEHNR and CDR2 FQNEAQ (reference sequence). CDR3 region: CASSPGLVLTF. The CDR3 DNA reads TGTGCCAGCAGTCCCGGACTAGTCCTGACTTTC.

The V and J genes are TRBV5-1 and TRBJ2-5, with D possibly matching TRBD1 (6 bases). This CDR3 has 14 residues. Germline CDR1 and CDR2: SGHRS and YFSETQ. Trimming removed 4 bases from V and 4 bases from J, with 14 bases in between. In DNA, the CDR3 is TGCGCCAGCAGCCGAACAGGGTCCCCAGAGACCCAGTACTTC. The encoded protein is CASSRTGSPETQYF. Combining the CDR3 with reference TRBV5-1 and TRBJ2-5 gives the whole variable domain KAGVTQTPRYLIKTRGQQVTLSCSPISGHRSVSWYQQTPGQGLQFLFEYFSETQRNKGNFPGRFSGRQFSNSRSEMNVSTLELGDSALYLCASSRTGSPETQYFGPGTRLLVL.

The rearrangement uses TRBV4-2 and TRBJ2-1, with 12 positions matching TRBD2. This CDR3 contains 17 residues. Germline CDR1 LGHNA, CDR2 YNFKEQ. V gave up 0 bases and J gave up 7 bases; unmatched junction bases: 7. The CDR3 reads CASSQELAGGPRNEQFF. The CDR3 region has the DNA TGTGCCAGCAGCCAAGAGCTAGCGGGGGGGCCGAGGAATGAGCAGTTCTTC.

The V gene is TRBV7-8, the J gene TRBJ1-5; 7 bases are shared with TRBD1. Germline assignment: CDR1 SGHVS and CDR2 FQNEAQ. Trimming cost V 1 base and J 1 base; bases outside gene matches: 7. The CDR3 sequence is 17 residues long. Here the CDR3 DNA reads TGTGCCAGCAGCTTAGGGGCCGCAGGGGGGAGCAATCAGCCCCAGCATTTT. This encodes CASSLGAAGGSNQPQHF. The full variable domain, completed using reference TRBV7-8 and TRBJ1-5, is GAGVSQSPRYKVAKRGQDVALRCDPISGHVSLFWYQQALGQGPEFLTYFQNEAQLDKSGLPSDRFFAERPEGSVSTLKIQRTQQEDSAVYLCASSLGAAGGSNQPQHFGDGTRLSIL.